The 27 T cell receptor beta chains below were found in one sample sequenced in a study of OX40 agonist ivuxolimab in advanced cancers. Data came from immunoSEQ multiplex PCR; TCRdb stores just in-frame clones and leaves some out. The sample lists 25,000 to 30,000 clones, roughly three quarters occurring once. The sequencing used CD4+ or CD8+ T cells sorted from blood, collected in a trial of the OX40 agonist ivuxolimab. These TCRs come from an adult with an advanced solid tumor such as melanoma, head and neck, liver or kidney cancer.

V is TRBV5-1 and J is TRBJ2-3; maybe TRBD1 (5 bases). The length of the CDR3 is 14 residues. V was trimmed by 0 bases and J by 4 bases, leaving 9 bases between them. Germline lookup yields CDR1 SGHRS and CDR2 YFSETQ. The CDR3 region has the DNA TGCGCCAGCAGCTTGGACAGGTACGCAGATACGCAGTATTTT. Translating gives CASSLDRYADTQYF. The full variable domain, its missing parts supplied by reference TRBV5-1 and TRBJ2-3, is KAGVTQTPRYLIKTRGQQVTLSCSPISGHRSVSWYQQTPGQGLQFLFEYFSETQRNKGNFPGRFSGRQFSNSRSEMNVSTLELGDSALYLCASSLDRYADTQYFGPGTRLTVL.

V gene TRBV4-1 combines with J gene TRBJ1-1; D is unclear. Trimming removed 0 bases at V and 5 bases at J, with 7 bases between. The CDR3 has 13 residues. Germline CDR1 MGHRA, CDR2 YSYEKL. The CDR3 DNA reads TGCGCCAGCAGCCAAGAAGGGTGGACTGAAGCTTTCTTT. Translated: CASSQEGWTEAFF.

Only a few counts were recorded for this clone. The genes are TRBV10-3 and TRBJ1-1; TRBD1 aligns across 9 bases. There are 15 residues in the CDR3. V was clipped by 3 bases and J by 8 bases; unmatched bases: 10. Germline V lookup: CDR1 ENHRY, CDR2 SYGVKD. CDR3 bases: TGTGCCATCAGTGAACGGGACAGGGATCTAAAGGAAGCTTTCTTT. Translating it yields CAISERDRDLKEAFF.

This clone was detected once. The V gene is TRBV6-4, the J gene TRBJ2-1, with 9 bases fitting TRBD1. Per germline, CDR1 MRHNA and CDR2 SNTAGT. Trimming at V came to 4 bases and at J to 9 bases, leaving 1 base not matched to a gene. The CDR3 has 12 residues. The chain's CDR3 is CASSGTGVEQFF. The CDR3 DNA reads TGTGCCAGCAGTGGGACAGGGGTTGAGCAGTTCTTC.

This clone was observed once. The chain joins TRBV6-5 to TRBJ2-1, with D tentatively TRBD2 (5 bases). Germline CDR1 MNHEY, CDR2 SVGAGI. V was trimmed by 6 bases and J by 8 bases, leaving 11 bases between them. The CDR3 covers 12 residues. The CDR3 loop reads CASRLAGDEQFF. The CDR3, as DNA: TGTGCCAGCAGACTGGCGGGCGATGAGCAGTTCTTC.

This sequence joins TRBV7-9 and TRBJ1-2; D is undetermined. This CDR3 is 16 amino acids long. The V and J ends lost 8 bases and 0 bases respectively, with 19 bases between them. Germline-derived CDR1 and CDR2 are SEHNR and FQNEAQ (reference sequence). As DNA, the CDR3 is TGTGCCAGCGCCAAAATCACACAGCAAGCTAACTATGGCTACACCTTC. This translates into CASAKITQQANYGYTF.

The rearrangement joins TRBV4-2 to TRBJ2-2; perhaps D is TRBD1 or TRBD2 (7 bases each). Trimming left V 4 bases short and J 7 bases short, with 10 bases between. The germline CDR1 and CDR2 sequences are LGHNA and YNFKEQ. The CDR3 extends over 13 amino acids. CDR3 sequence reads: CASSPGGDGELFF. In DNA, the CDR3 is TGTGCCAGCAGCCCAGGGGGGGACGGGGAGCTGTTTTTT.

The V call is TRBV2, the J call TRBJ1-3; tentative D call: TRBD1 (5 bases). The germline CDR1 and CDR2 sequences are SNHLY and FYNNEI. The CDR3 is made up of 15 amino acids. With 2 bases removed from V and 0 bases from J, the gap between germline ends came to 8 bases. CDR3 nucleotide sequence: TGTGCCAGCAGTGAATCGGACAACTCTGGAAACACCATATATTTT. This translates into CASSESDNSGNTIYF.

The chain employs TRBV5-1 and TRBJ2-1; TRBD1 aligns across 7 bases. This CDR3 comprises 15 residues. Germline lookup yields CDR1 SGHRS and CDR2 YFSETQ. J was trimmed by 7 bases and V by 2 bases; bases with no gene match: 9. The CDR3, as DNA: TGCGCCAGCAGCTTCACCGGGACAGCGATGAATGAGCAGTTCTTC. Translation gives CASSFTGTAMNEQFF. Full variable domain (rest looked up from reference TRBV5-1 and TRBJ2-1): KAGVTQTPRYLIKTRGQQVTLSCSPISGHRSVSWYQQTPGQGLQFLFEYFSETQRNKGNFPGRFSGRQFSNSRSEMNVSTLELGDSALYLCASSFTGTAMNEQFFGPGTRLTVL.

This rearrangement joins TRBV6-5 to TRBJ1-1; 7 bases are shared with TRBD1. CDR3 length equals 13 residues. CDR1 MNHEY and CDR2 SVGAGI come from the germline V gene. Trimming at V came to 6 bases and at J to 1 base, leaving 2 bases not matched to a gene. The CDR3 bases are TGTGCCAGCAGCTGGACAGGGAACACTGAAGCTTTCTTT. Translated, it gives CASSWTGNTEAFF.

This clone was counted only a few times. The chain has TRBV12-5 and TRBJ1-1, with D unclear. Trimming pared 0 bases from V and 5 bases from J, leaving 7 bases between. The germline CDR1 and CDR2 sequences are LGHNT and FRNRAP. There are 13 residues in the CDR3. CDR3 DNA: TGTGCTAGTGGTTTGGTACCCCTGACTGAAGCTTTCTTT. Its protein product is CASGLVPLTEAFF.

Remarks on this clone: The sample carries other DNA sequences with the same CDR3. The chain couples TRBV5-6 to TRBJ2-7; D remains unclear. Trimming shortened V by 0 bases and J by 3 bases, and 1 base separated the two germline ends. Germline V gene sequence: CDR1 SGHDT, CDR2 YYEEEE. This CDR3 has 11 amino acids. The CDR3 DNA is TGTGCCAGCAGCTTGGGCTACGAGCAGTACTTC. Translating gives CASSLGYEQYF. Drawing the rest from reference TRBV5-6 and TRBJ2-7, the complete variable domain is DAGVTQSPTHLIKTRGQQVTLRCSPKSGHDTVSWYQQALGQGPQFIFQYYEEEERQRGNFPDRFSGHQFPNYSSELNVNALLLGDSALYLCASSLGYEQYFGPGTRLTVT.

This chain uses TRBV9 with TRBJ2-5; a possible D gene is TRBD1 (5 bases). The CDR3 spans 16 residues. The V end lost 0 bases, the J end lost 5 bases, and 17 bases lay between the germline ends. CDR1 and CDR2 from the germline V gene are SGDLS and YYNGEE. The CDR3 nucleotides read TGTGCCAGCAGCGTAGATAACAGGCTAGGTGGGGAGACCCAGTACTTC. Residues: CASSVDNRLGGETQYF.

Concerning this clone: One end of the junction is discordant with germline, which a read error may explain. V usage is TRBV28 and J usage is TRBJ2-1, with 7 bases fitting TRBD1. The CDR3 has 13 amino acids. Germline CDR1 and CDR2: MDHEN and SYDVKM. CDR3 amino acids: CASSGQVYNGQFF. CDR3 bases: TGTGCCAGCAGTGGACAGGTTTACAATGGGCAGTTCTTC. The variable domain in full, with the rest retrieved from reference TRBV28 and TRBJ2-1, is DVKVTQSSRYLVKRTGEKVFLECVQDMDHENMFWYRQDPGLGLRLIYFSYDVKMKEKGDIPEGYSVSREKKERFSLILESASTNQTSMYLCASSGQVYNGQFFGPGTRLTVL.

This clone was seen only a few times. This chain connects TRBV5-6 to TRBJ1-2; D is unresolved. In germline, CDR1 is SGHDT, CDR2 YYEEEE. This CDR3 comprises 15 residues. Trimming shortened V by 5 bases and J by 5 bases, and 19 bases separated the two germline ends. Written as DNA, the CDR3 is TGTGCCAGCAGATCACCGCGGGCGGCAAATTATGGCTACACCTTC. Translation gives CASRSPRAANYGYTF.

In DNA, the CDR3 is TGTGCCAGCAGCCTCGGATGGGACCGTAAAACCTACGAGCAGTACTTC. Translating it yields CASSLGWDRKTYEQYF. The chain uses TRBV5-6 and TRBJ2-7; either TRBD1 or TRBD2 may fit D (5 bases each). Trimming stripped 4 bases from V and 2 bases from J, with 19 bases between. This CDR3 spans 16 amino acids. CDR1 is SGHDT and CDR2 is YYEEEE in the germline V gene.

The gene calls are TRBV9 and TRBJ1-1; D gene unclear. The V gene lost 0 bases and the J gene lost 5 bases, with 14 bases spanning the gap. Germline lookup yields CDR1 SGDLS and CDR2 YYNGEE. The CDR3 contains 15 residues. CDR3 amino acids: CASSVEAGGWTEAFF. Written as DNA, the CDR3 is TGTGCCAGCAGCGTAGAGGCTGGCGGTTGGACTGAAGCTTTCTTT.

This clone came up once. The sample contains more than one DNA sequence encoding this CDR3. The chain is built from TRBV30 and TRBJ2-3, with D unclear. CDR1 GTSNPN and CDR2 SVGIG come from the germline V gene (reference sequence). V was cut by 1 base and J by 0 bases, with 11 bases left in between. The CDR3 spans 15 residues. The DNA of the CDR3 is TGTGCCTGGAGTGCCGGAACCGTCAGCACAGATACGCAGTATTTT. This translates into CAWSAGTVSTDTQYF.

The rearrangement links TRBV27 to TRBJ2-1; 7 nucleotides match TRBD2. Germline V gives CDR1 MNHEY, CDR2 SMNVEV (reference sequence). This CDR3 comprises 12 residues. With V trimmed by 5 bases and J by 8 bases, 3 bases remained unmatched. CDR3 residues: CASSAGVHEQFF. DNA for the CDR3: TGTGCCAGCAGTGCGGGGGTCCATGAGCAGTTCTTC.

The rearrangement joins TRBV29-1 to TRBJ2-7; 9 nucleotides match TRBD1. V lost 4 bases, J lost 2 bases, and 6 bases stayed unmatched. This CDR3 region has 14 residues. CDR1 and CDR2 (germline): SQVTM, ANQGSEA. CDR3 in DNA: TGCAGCGTTGCTGGGACAGGGTTCGCCTACGAGCAGTACTTC. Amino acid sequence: CSVAGTGFAYEQYF.

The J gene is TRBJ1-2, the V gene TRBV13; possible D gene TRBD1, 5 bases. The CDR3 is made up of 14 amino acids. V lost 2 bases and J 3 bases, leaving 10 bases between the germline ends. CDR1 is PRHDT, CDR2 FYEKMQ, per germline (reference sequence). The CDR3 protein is CASSLRDPDYGYTF. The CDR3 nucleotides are TGTGCCAGCAGCTTACGGGACCCGGACTATGGCTACACCTTC. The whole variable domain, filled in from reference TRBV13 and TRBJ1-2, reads AAGVIQSPRHLIKEKRETATLKCYPIPRHDTVYWYQQGPGQDPQFLISFYEKMQSDKGSIPDRFSAQQFSDYHSELNMSSLELGDSALYFCASSLRDPDYGYTFGSGTRLTVV.

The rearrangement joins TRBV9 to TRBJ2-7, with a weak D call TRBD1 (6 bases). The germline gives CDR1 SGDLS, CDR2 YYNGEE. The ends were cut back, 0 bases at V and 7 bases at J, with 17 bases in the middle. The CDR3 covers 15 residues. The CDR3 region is CASSVATGRAAEQYF. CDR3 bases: TGTGCCAGCAGCGTAGCTACAGGGAGAGCCGCTGAGCAGTACTTC.

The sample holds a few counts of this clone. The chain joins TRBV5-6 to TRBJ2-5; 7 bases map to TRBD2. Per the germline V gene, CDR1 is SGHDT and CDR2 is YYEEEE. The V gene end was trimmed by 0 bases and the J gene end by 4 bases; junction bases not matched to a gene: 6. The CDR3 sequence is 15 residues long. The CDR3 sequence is CASSLGGGSRETQYF. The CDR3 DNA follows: TGTGCCAGCAGCTTGGGGGGCGGGAGTCGAGAGACCCAGTACTTC.

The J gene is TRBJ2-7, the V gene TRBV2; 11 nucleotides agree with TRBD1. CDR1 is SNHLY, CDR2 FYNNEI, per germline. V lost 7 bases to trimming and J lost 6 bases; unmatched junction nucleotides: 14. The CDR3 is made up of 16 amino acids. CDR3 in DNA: TGTGCCAGCAACAGAATCCAAGGACAGGGGGCGTTCGAGCAGTACTTC. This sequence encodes CASNRIQGQGAFEQYF.

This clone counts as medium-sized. The CDR3 is CAHRAVDQPQHF. CDR3 DNA sequence: TGCGCCCACAGGGCCGTCGATCAGCCCCAGCATTTT. The chain employs TRBV10-1 and TRBJ1-5, with a possible D match to TRBD1 (6 bases). The CDR3 sequence is 12 residues long. V was pared by 11 bases and J by 5 bases, with 13 bases between. From germline, CDR1 is WNHNN and CDR2 SYGVQD (reference sequence).

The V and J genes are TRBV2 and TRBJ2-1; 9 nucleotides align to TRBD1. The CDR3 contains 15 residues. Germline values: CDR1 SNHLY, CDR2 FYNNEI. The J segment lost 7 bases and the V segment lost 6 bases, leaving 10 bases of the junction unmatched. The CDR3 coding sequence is TGTGCCAGCAGATACCGGGACAGGGACGGAAATGAGCAGTTCTTC. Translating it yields CASRYRDRDGNEQFF.

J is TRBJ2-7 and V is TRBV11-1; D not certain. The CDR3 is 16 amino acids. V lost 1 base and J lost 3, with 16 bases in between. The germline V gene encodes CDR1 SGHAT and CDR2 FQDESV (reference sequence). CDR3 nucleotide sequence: TGTGCCAGCAGCTTAGTACGTTCAAGCCCCTACTACGAGCAGTACTTC. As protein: CASSLVRSSPYYEQYF.